These 5 T cell receptor beta chains were all obtained from the same sample, sequenced in a study of OX40 agonist ivuxolimab in advanced cancers. Only in-frame clones appear in the TCRdb table, and some are missing; sequencing was by immunoSEQ multiplex PCR. The table records over 60,000 clones, 80% to 90% of them present only once. The sample here was CD4+ or CD8+ T cells sorted from blood, taken in a trial of the OX40 agonist ivuxolimab. These receptors were obtained from an adult with an advanced solid tumor such as melanoma, head and neck, liver or kidney cancer.

This chain uses TRBV7-9 with TRBJ1-3, with 8 nucleotides matching TRBD1. J was trimmed by 2 bases and V by 1 base; bases with no gene match: 4. Germline V gives CDR1 SEHNR, CDR2 FQNEAQ (reference sequence). The CDR3 runs to 16 residues. CDR3 protein: CASSLVAGGTGNTIYF. For the CDR3, the DNA is TGTGCCAGCAGCTTAGTGGCAGGGGGCACTGGAAACACCATATATTTT.

This chain connects TRBV5-1 to TRBJ2-3, with a weak D call TRBD2 (6 bases). The CDR3 consists of 15 residues. Trimming cost V 4 bases and J 1 base, with 13 bases left between them. Germline V gene data show CDR1 as SGHRS and CDR2 as YFSETQ. CDR3 amino acids: CASSERRGGTDTQYF. As DNA, the CDR3 is TGCGCCAGCAGCGAGCGGAGGGGCGGCACAGATACGCAGTATTTT.

This sequence joins TRBV7-8 and TRBJ2-2, with TRBD1 matching over 9 bases. This CDR3 is built from 15 residues. Unmatched junction bases numbered 9, after V lost 5 bases and J lost 8 bases. Germline CDR1 and CDR2: SGHVS and FQNEAQ. Here the CDR3 reads CASSGRTGESGELFF. The CDR3 DNA sequence: TGTGCCAGCAGCGGACGGACAGGGGAGTCAGGGGAGCTGTTTTTT. Full variable domain (rest looked up from reference TRBV7-8 and TRBJ2-2): GAGVSQSPRYKVAKRGQDVALRCDPISGHVSLFWYQQALGQGPEFLTYFQNEAQLDKSGLPSDRFFAERPEGSVSTLKIQRTQQEDSAVYLCASSGRTGESGELFFGEGSRLTVL.

In DNA, the CDR3 is TGTGCCTGGAGTGACACCCGGACAGGGTACTCACCCCTCCACTTT. This encodes CAWSDTRTGYSPLHF. The chain carries TRBV30 and TRBJ1-6, with 8 nucleotides matching TRBD1. J was trimmed by 10 bases and V by 1 base; bases with no gene match: 9. The CDR3 is 15 residues long. Germline V gene data show CDR1 as GTSNPN and CDR2 as SVGIG (reference sequence).

The rearrangement links TRBV30 to TRBJ1-5; 11 nucleotides align to TRBD1. After removal of 3 bases from V and 1 base from J, the junction contained 11 bases not matched to a gene. The CDR3 contains 18 residues. Germline values: CDR1 GTSNPN, CDR2 SVGIG (reference sequence). Here the CDR3 DNA reads TGTGCCTGGAGCGCTCCGGGACAGGGGGTAGTAAGCAATCAGCCCCAGCATTTT. The encoded protein is CAWSAPGQGVVSNQPQHF. The entire variable domain, with the rest obtained from reference TRBV30 and TRBJ1-5, is as follows: SQTIHQWPATLVQPVGSPLSLECTVEGTSNPNLYWYRQAAGRGLQLLFYSVGIGQISSEVPQNLSASRPQDRQFILSSKKLLLSDSGFYLCAWSAPGQGVVSNQPQHFGDGTRLSIL.